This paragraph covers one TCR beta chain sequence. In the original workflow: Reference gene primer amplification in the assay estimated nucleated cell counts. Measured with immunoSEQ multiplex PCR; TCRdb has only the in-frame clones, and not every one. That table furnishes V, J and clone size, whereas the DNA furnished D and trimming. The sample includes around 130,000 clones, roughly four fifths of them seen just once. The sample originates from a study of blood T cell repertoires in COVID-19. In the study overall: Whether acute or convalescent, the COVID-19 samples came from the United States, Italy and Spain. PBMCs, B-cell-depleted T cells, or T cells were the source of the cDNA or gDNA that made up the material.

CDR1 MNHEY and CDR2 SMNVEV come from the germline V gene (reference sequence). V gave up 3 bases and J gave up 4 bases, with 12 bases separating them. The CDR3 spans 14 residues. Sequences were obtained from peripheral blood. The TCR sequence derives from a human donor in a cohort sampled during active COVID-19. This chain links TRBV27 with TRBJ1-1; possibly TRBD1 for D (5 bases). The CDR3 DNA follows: TGTGCCAGCAGTTTCGAACGGGGGGGCACTGAAGCTTTCTTT. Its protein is CASSFERGGTEAFF.